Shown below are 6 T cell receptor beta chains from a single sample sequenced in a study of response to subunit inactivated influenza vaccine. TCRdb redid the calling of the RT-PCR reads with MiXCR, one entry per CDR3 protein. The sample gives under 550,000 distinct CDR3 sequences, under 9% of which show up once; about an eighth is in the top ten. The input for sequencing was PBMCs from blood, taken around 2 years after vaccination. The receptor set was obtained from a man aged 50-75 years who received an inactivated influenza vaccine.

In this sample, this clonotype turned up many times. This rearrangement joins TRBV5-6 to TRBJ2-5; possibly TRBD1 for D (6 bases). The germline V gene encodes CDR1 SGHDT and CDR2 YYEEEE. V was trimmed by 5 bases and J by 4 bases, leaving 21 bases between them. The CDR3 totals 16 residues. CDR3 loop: CASRPPGVLRGETQYF. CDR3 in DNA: TGTGCCAGCAGGCCCCCAGGGGTTTTGCGAGGAGAGACCCAGTACTTC.

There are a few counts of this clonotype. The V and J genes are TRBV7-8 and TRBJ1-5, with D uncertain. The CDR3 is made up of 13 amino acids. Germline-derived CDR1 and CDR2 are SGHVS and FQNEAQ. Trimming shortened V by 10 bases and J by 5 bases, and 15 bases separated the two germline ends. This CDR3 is CATQPSWDQPQHF. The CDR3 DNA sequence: TGTGCCACCCAACCCTCCTGGGATCAGCCCCAGCATTTT.

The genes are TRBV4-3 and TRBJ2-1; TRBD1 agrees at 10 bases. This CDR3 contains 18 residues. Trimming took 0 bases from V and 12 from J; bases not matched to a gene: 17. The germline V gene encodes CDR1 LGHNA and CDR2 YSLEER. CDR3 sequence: CASSQDLPTGGVTPAQFF. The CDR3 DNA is TGCGCCAGCAGCCAAGATCTTCCGACAGGGGGCGTAACCCCGGCGCAGTTCTTC.

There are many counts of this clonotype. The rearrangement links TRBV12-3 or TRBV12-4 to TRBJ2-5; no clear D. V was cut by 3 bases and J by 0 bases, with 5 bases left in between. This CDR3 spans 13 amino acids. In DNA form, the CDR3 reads TGTGCCAGCAGTTTGGGATACCAAGAGACCCAGTACTTC. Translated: CASSLGYQETQYF.

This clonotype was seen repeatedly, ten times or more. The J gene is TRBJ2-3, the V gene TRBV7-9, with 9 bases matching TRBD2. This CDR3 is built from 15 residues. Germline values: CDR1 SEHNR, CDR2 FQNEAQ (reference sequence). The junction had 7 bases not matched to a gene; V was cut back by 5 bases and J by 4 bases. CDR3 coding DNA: TGTGCCAGCAGCCGAGGCGGGAGGGCCCCAGATACGCAGTATTTT. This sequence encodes CASSRGGRAPDTQYF. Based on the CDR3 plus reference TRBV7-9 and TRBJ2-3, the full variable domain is DTGVSQNPRHKITKRGQNVTFRCDPISEHNRLYWYRQTLGQGPEFLTYFQNEAQLEKSRLLSDRFSAERPKGSFSTLEIQRTEQGDSAMYLCASSRGGRAPDTQYFGPGTRLTVL.

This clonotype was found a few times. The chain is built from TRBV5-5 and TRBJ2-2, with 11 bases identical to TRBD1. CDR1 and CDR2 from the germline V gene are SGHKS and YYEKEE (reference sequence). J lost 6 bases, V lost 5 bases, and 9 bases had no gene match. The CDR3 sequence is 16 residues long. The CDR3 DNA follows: TGTGCCAGCAGTAAGGACAGGGGGCGGATCGCCGGGGAGCTGTTTTTT. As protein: CASSKDRGRIAGELFF.